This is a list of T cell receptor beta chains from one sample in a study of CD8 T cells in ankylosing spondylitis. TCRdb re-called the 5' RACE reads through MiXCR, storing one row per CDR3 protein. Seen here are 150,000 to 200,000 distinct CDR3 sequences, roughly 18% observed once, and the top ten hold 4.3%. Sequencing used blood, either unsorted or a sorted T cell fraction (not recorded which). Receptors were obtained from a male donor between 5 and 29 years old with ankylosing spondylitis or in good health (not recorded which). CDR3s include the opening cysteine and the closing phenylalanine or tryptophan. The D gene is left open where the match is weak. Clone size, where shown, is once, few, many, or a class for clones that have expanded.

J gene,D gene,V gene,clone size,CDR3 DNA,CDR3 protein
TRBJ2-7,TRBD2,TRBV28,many,TGTGCCAGCAGTCCGGGGACTAGCGGGACCTACGAGCAGTACTTC,CASSPGTSGTYEQYF
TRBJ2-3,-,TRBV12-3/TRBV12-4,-,TGTGCCAGCAGTTTAAGTTTTTCCCCGCAGTATTTT,CASSLSFSPQYF
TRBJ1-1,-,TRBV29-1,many,TGCAGCGTTGAATGGAGAACAGGGAGTACTGAAGCTTTCTTT,CSVEWRTGSTEAFF
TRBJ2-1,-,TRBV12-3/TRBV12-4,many,TGTGCCAGCAGCCCGGCCTATTGGTGGCAGTTCTTC,CASSPAYWWQFF
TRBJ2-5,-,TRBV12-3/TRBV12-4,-,TGTGCCAGCATGGAGGGAAGAAGGGAGACCCAGTACTTC,CASMEGRRETQYF
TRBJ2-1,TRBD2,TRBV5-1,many,TGCGCCAGCAGCTTGGCGGGAGGCCAGAGTGAGCAGTTCTTC,CASSLAGGQSEQFF
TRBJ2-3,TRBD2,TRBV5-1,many,TGCGCCAGCAGCCGGGAGGTACTAGCGGGAGTCGGCACAGATACGCAGTATTTT,CASSREVLAGVGTDTQYF
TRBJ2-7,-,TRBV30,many,TGTGCCTGGAGTCTGAGTCTTCTCCACTACGAGCAGTACTTC,CAWSLSLLHYEQYF
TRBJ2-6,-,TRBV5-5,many,TGTGCCAGCAGCTCGTTAGCGGCCATGAAGGGGGCCAACGTCCTGACTTTC,CASSSLAAMKGANVLTF
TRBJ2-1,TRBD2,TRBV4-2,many,TGTGCCAGCAGCCAAGAGGCAACTAGCGGGGGCCTCAATGAGCAGTTCTTC,CASSQEATSGGLNEQFF
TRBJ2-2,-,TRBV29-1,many,TGCAGCGTTAAAGGACCGAGCACCGGGGAGCTGTTTTTT,CSVKGPSTGELFF
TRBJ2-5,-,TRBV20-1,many,TGCAGTGCTAGTAAAAAAGAGACCCAGTACTTC,CSASKKETQYF
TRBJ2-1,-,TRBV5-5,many,TGTGCCAGCAGTCCGCCGCTGGGGGAAGCGTCCTACAATGAGCAGTTCTTC,CASSPPLGEASYNEQFF
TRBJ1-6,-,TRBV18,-,TGTGCCAGCTCACCATCCTCGACCAGGACTAATTCACCCCTCCACTTT,CASSPSSTRTNSPLHF
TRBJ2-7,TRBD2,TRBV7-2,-,TGTGCCAGCAGCGTACACATTAGCGGGACCCCCTACGAGCAGTACTTC,CASSVHISGTPYEQYF
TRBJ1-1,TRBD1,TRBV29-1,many,TGCAGCGTCAGGGGACAGGCGAACACTGAAGCTTTCTTT,CSVRGQANTEAFF
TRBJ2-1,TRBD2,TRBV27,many,TGTGCCAGCAGTTTAATCCGTAGCGGGGACTCCTACAATGAGCAGTTCTTC,CASSLIRSGDSYNEQFF
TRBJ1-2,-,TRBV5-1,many,TGCGCCAGCAGCGCGGGACACGAGTATGGCTACACCTTC,CASSAGHEYGYTF
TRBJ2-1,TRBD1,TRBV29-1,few,TGCAGCGTTGGTGGGACAGGGATGATGTATGAGCAGTTCTTC,CSVGGTGMMYEQFF
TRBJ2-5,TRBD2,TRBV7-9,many,TGTGCCAGCAGGCTAGCGGGAGGGCCGAAAGAGACCCAGTACTTC,CASRLAGGPKETQYF
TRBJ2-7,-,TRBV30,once,TGTGCCTGGAGTTTATCCGGGCCCTACGAGCAGTACTTC,CAWSLSGPYEQYF
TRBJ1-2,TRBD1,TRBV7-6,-,TGTGCCAGCAGCTTCCTGACAGGGGATTATACTATCGATGGCTACACCTTC,CASSFLTGDYTIDGYTF
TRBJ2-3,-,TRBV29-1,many,TGCAGCGTTGGAGCGACTACGCCAGATACGCAGTATTTT,CSVGATTPDTQYF
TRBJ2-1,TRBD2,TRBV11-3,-,TGTGCCAGCAGCCCACTAGCGGGTGGGAGGGACGACAATGAGCAGTTCTTC,CASSPLAGGRDDNEQFF
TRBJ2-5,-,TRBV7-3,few,TGTGCCAGCAGCTTAGACGGCTCAGTTGGGGAGACCCAGTACTTC,CASSLDGSVGETQYF
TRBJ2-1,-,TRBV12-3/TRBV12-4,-,TGTGCCAGCTCCCCGGAGACGGTTTACAATGAGCAGTTCTTC,CASSPETVYNEQFF
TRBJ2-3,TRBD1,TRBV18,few,TGTGCCAGCTCGCCACGACAGGGTGCCCCACCGCAGTATTTT,CASSPRQGAPPQYF
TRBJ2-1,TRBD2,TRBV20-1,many,TGCAGTGCTAATAGCGGGAGGGGATACAATGAGCAGTTCTTC,CSANSGRGYNEQFF